The source of this TCR beta chain is a study of identical twins. Ten or more counts support this clonotype. The target antigen is unknown. A single record per CDR3 protein comes from TCRdb applying MiXCR to the 5' RACE reads. The sample records about 690,000 distinct CDR3 sequences, roughly 6.2% being singletons. Findings and limits, study-wide: Memory repertoires showed no such pattern, whereas abundant cord blood beta clonotypes carried fewer insertions.

The TCR was taken from a man between 18 and 29 years old in good health. Sequences were obtained from naive T cells sorted from blood.

The CDR3 region is CASSRQGRETQYF. The CDR3 nucleotides are TGTGCCAGCAGCAGACAGGGTAGGGAGACCCAGTACTTC. The chain has TRBV12-3 or TRBV12-4 and TRBJ2-5; 7 positions agree with TRBD1. With 6 bases clipped from V and 5 bases from J, the junction kept 6 bases outside the gene matches. The CDR3 has 13 residues.